The rows below give T cell receptor beta chains drawn from one sample of a study of T cells after yellow fever vaccination. A single record per CDR3 protein comes from TCRdb applying MiXCR to the 5' RACE reads. The sample records a few hundred thousand distinct CDR3 sequences, 7.5% to 9% being singletons. The sample here was PBMCs, taken on the day of the first yellow fever vaccination. These receptors came from a man between 18 and 29 years old who received the YFV17D yellow fever vaccine. Each CDR3 is given with its conserved first and last residue. The D gene is left open where the match is weak. Only some rows state a clone size, as once, few, many or a class for expanded clones.

d_call,v_call,clone_size,j_call,cdr3_nt,cdr3_aa
TRBD2,TRBV7-8,NA,TRBJ2-3,TGTGCCAGCAGCTTCCCCCCGGCGGGGGGAAACACAGATACGCAGTATTTT,CASSFPPAGGNTDTQYF
NA,TRBV12-3/TRBV12-4,few,TRBJ2-7,TGTGCCAGCAGTTCGACAACTTCGGCGGTCTACGAGCAGTACTTC,CASSSTTSAVYEQYF
NA,TRBV5-8,NA,TRBJ1-2,TGTGCCAGCAGCTTTTTAGGGGTGGTTTATGGCTACACCTTC,CASSFLGVVYGYTF
NA,TRBV4-1,NA,TRBJ1-5,TGCGCCAGCAGCCAAGAACCAATAGAGGTGAGCAATCAGCCCCAGCATTTT,CASSQEPIEVSNQPQHF
NA,TRBV20-1,many,TRBJ2-5,TGCAGTGCTAGAGGATGGGTGGGCCCGCGGGAGACCCAGTACTTC,CSARGWVGPRETQYF
NA,TRBV20-1,few,TRBJ1-1,TGCAGCGATACACGTATTCGGTCGAACACTGAAGCTTTCTTT,CSDTRIRSNTEAFF
TRBD1,TRBV10-3,NA,TRBJ1-6,TGTGCCATCAGTCCCGGGACAGGGAACTCACCCCTCCACTTT,CAISPGTGNSPLHF
TRBD1,TRBV4-1,NA,TRBJ2-7,TGCGCCAGCAGCCCGGGGACAGGGAGTACCTACGAGCAGTACTTC,CASSPGTGSTYEQYF
NA,TRBV2,NA,TRBJ2-2,TGTGCCAGCAGTGGCGAGGGGTACACCGGGGAGCTGTTTTTT,CASSGEGYTGELFF
TRBD1,TRBV6-1,NA,TRBJ1-6,TGTGCCAGCAGAAGGACAGGGGGCTCACCCCTCCACTTT,CASRRTGGSPLHF
TRBD2,TRBV7-8,NA,TRBJ2-5,TGTGCCAGCAGCTTAGCCCAGACTAGCGTTCAAGAGACCCAGTACTTC,CASSLAQTSVQETQYF
TRBD1,TRBV7-2,NA,TRBJ1-2,TGTGCCAGCAGCGGTACAGGGGTTGTACTTGGCTACACCTTC,CASSGTGVVLGYTF
NA,TRBV5-6,NA,TRBJ1-2,TGTGCCAGCAGCTTGGGTGCGGGAGGATATGGCTACACCTTC,CASSLGAGGYGYTF
NA,TRBV5-4,NA,TRBJ2-3,TGTGCCAGCAGCATCCACCTCTTTGAACAGTATTTT,CASSIHLFEQYF
NA,TRBV3-1,NA,TRBJ2-5,TGTGCCAGCAGCCAAGAGGGGACGACCCGGACCCAGTACTTC,CASSQEGTTRTQYF
NA,TRBV20-1,few,TRBJ2-5,TGCAGTGCCCCCAAGCGGGCCGGGGAGACCCAGTACTTC,CSAPKRAGETQYF